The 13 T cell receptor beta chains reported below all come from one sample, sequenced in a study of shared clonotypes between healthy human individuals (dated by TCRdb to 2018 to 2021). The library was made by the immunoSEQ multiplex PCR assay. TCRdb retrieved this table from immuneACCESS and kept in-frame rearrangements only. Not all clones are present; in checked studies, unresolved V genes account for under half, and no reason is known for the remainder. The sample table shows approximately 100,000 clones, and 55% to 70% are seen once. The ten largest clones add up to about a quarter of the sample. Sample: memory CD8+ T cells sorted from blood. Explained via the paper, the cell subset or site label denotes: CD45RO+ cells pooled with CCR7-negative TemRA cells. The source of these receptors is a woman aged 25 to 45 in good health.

CDR3 amino acids: CASSFLAGAGTDTQYF. CDR3 in DNA: TGTGCCAGCAGTTTCTTAGCGGGAGCGGGTACAGATACGCAGTATTTT. This sequence joins TRBV28 and TRBJ2-3; 9 nucleotides line up with TRBD2. The trim removed 3 bases at V and 3 bases at J, leaving 7 bases unmatched. This CDR3 is 16 amino acids long. The germline V gene encodes CDR1 MDHEN and CDR2 SYDVKM.

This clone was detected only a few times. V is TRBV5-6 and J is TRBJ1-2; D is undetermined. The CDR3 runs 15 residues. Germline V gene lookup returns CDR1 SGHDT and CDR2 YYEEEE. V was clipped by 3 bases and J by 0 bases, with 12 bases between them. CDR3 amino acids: CASSYNLGSNYGYTF. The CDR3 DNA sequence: TGTGCCAGCAGCTACAACCTGGGTTCTAACTATGGCTACACCTTC.

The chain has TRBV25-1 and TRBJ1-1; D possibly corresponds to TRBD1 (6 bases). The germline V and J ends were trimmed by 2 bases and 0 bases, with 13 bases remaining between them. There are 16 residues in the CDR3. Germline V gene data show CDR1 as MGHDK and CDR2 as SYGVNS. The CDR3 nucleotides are TGTGCCAGCAGTGAAGGTATTGGGACATTGAACACTGAAGCTTTCTTT. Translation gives CASSEGIGTLNTEAFF.

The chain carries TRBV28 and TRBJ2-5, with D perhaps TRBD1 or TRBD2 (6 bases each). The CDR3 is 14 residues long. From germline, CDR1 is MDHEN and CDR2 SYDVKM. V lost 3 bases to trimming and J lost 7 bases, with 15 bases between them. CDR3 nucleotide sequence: TGTGCCAGCAGTTTCCCGGGCGGGACACGGACCCAGTACTTC. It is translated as CASSFPGGTRTQYF.

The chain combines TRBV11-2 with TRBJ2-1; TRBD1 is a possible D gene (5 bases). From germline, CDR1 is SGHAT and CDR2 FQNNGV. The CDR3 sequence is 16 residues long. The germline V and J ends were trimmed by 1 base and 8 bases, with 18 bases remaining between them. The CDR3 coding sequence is TGTGCCAGCAGCTTAGCGTATGCAGGGCGGCATGATGAGCAGTTCTTC. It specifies CASSLAYAGRHDEQFF.

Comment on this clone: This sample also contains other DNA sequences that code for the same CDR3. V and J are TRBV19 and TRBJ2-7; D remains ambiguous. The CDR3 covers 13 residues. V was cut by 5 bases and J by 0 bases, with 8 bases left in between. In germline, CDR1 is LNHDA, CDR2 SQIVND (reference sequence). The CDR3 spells CASSLDSSYEQYF. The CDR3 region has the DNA TGTGCCAGTAGTCTCGATAGCTCCTACGAGCAGTACTTC.

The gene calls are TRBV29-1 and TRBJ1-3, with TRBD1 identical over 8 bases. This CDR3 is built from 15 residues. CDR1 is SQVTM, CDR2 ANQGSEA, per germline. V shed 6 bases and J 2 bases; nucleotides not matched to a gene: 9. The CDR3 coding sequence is TGCAGCGTCCGGGAAAACAGGGGGACTGGAAACACCATATATTTT. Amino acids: CSVRENRGTGNTIYF.

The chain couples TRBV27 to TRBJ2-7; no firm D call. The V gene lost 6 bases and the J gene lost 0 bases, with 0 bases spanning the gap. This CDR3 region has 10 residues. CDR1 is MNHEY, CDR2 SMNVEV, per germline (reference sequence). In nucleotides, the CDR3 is TGTGCCAGCAGCTCCTACGAGCAGTACTTC. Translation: CASSSYEQYF.

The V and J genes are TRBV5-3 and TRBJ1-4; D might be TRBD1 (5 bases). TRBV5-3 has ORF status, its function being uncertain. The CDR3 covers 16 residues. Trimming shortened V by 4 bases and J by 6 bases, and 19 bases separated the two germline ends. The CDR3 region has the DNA TGTGCCAGAAGCCCTTGGTTGGAGGGAGGGGATGAAAAACTGTTTTTT. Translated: CARSPWLEGGDEKLFF.

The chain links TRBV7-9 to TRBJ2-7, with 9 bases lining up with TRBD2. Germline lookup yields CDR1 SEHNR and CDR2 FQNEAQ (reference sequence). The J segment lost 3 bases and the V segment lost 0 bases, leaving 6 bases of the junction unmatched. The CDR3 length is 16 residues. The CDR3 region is CASSLAEREDDYEQYF. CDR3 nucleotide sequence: TGTGCCAGCAGCTTAGCGGAGCGGGAGGACGACTACGAGCAGTACTTC.

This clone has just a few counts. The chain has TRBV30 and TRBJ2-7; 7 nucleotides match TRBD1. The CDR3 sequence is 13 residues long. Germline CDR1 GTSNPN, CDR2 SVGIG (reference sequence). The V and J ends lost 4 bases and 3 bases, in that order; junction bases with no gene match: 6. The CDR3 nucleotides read TGTGCCTGGAATACAGGGGAGCGCTACGAGCAGTACTTC. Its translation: CAWNTGERYEQYF. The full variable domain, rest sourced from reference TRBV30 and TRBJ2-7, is SQTIHQWPATLVQPVGSPLSLECTVEGTSNPNLYWYRQAAGRGLQLLFYSVGIGQISSEVPQNLSASRPQDRQFILSSKKLLLSDSGFYLCAWNTGERYEQYFGPGTRLTVT.

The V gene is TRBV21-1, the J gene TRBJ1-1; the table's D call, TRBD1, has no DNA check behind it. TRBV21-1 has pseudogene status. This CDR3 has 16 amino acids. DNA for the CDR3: TGTGCCAGCAGCAAAGGTCCCGACAGGGTGAACACTGAAGCTTTCTTT. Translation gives CASSKGPDRVNTEAFF.

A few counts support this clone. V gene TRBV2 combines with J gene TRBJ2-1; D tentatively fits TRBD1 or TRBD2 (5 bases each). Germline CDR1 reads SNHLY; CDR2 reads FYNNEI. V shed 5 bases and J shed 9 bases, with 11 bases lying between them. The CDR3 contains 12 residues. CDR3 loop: CASSSPGREQFF. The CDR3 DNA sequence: TGTGCCAGCAGTTCCCCGGGGCGTGAGCAGTTCTTC.